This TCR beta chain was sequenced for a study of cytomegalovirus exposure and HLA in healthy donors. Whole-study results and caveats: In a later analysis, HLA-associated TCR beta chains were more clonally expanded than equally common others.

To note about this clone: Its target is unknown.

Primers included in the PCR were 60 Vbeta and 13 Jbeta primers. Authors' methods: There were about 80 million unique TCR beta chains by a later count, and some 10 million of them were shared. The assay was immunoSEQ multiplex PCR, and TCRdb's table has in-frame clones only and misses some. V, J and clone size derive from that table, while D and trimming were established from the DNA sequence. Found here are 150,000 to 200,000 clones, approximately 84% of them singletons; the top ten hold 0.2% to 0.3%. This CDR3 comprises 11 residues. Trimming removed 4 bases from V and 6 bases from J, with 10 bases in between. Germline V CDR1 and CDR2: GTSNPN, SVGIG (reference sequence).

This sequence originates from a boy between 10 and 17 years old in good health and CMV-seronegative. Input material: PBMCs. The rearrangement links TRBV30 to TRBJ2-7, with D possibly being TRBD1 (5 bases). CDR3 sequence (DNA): TGTGCCTGGAATGGTGGGGCCGAGCAGTACTTC. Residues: CAWNGGAEQYF.